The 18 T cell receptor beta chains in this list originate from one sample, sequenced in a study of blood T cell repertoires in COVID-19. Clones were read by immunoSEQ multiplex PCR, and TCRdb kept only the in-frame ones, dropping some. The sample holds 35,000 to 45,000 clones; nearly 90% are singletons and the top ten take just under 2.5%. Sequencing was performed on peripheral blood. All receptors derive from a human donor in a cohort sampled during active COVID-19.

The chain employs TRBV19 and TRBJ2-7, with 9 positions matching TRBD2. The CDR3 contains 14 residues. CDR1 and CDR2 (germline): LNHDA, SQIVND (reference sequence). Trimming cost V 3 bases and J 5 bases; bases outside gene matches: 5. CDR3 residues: CASSILAGRDEQYF. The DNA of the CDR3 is TGTGCCAGTAGTATCCTAGCGGGAAGGGACGAGCAGTACTTC. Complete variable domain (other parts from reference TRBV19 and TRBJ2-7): DGGITQSPKYLFRKEGQNVTLSCEQNLNHDAMYWYRQDPGQGLRLIYYSQIVNDFQKGDIAEGYSVSREKKESFPLTVTSAQKNPTAFYLCASSILAGRDEQYFGPGTRLTVT.

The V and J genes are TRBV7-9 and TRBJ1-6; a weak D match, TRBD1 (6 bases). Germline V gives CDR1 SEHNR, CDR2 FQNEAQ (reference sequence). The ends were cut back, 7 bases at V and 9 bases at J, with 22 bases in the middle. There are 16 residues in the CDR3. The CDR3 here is CASTPTPITGLSPLHF. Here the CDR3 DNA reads TGTGCCAGCACCCCAACTCCCATAACAGGGCTTTCACCCCTCCACTTT.

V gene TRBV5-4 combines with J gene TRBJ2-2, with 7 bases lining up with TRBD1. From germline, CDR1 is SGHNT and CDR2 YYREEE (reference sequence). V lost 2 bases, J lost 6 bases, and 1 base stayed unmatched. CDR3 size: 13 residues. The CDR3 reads CASSFQGAGELFF. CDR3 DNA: TGTGCCAGCAGCTTCCAGGGGGCCGGGGAGCTGTTTTTT.

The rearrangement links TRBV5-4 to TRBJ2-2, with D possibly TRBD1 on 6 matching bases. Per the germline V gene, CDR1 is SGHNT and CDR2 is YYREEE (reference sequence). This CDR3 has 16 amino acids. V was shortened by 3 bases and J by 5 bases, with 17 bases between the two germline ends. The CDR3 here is CASSSRVQTGTGELFF. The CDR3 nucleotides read TGTGCCAGCAGCTCGAGGGTACAGACAGGAACCGGGGAGCTGTTTTTT.

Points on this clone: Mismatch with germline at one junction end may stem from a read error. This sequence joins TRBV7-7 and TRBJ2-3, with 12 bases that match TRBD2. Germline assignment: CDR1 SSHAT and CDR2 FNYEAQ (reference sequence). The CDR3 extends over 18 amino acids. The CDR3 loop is CASSFPASGGAHPPTQYF. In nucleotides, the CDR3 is TGTGCTAGCAGCTTCCCTGCTAGCGGGGGGGCCCACCCCCCTACGCAGTATTTT.

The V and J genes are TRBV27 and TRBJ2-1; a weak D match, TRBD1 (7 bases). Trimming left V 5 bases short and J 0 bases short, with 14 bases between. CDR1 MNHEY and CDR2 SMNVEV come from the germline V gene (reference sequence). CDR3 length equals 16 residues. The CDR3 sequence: CASSPYRGLSYNEQFF. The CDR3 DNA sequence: TGTGCCAGCAGTCCCTACAGGGGACTCTCCTACAATGAGCAGTTCTTC.

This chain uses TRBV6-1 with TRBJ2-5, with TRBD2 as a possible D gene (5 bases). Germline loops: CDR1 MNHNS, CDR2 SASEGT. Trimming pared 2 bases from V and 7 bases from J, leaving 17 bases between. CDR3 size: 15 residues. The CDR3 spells CASSEKPGPRGTQYF. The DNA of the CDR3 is TGTGCCAGCAGTGAAAAGCCCGGGCCCCGGGGGACCCAGTACTTC.

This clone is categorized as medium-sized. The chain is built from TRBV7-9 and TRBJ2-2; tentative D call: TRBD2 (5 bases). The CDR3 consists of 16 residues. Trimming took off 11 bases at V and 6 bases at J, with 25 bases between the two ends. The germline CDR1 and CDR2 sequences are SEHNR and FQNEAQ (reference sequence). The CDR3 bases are TGTGCCTCGGGAAGGGAGCAACAAGTCTTCGCCGGGGAGCTGTTTTTT. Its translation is CASGREQQVFAGELFF.

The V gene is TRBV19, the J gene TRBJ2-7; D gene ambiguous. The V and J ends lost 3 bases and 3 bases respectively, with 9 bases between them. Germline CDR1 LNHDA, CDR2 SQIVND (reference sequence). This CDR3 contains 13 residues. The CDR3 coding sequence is TGTGCCAGTAGTATGCCCGGGTTCTACGAGCAGTACTTC. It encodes CASSMPGFYEQYF.

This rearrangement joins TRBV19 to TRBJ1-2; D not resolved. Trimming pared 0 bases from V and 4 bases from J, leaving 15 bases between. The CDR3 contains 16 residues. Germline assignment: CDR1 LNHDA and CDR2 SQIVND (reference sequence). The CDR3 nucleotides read TGTGCCAGTAGTATAGACCCGAGAGGAGCCCTCTATGGCTACACCTTC. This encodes CASSIDPRGALYGYTF.

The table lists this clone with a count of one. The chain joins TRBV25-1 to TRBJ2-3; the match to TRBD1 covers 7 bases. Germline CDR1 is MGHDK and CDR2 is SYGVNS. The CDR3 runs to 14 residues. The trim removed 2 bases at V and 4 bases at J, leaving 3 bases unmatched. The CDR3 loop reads CASSENRGADTQYF. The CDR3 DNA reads TGTGCCAGCAGTGAAAACAGGGGCGCAGATACGCAGTATTTT.

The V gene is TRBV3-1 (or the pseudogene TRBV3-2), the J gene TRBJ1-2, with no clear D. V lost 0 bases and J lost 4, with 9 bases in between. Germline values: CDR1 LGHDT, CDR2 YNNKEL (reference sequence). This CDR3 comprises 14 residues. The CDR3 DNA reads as TGTGCCAGCAGCCAAGATGGGCAGGTCTATGGCTACACCTTC. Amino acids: CASSQDGQVYGYTF.

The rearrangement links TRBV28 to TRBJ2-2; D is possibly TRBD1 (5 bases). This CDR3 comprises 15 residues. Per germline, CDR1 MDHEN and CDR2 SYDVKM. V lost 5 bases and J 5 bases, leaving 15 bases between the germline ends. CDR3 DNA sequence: TGTGCCAGCAGTCCGGCTGACAGATCGACCGGGGAGCTGTTTTTT. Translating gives CASSPADRSTGELFF.

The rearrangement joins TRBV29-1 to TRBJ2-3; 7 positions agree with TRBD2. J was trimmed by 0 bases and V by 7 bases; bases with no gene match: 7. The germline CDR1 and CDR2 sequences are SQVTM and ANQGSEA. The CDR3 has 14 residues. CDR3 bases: TGCAGCGCGGCGGGACTACCCAGCACAGATACGCAGTATTTT. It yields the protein CSAAGLPSTDTQYF.

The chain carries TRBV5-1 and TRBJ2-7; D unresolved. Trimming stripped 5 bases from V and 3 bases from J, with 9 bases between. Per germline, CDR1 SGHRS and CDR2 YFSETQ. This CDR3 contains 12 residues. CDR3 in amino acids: CASRAGNYEQYF. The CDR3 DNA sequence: TGCGCCAGCAGAGCAGGTAACTACGAGCAGTACTTC.

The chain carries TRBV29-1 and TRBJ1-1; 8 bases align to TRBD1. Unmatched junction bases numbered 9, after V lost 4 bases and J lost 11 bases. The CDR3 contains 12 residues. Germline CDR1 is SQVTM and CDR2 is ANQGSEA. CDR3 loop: CSVAGQGLLAFF. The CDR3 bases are TGCAGCGTTGCTGGACAGGGACTTTTGGCTTTCTTT.

CDR3 residues: CASSPGPYEAFF. In DNA, the CDR3 is TGTGCCAGCAGCCCAGGTCCTTATGAAGCTTTCTTT. The chain has TRBV12-3 or TRBV12-4 and TRBJ1-1; D uncertain. V gave up 6 bases and J gave up 7 bases, with 12 bases separating them. CDR3 size: 12 residues.

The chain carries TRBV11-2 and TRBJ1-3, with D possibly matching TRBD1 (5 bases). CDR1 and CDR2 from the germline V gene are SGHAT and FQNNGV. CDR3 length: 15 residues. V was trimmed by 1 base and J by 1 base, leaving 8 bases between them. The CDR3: CASSLGRVSGNTIYF. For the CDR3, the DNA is TGTGCCAGCAGCTTAGGCAGGGTTTCTGGAAACACCATATATTTT.